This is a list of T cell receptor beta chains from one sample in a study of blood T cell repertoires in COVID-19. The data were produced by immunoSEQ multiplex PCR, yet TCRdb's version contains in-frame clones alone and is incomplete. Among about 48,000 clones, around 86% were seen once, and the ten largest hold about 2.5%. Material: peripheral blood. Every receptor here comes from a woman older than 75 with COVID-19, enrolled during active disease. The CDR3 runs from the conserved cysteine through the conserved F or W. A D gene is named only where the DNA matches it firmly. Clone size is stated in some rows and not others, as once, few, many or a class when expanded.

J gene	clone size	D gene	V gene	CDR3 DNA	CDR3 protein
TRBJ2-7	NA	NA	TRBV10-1	TGCGCCAGCAGTGAGTCCGGCAGGATGGACGAGCAGTACTTC	CASSESGRMDEQYF
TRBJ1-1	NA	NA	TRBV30	TGTGCCTGGAGCCGACTTAACAGGGACATGAACACTGAAGCTTTCTTT	CAWSRLNRDMNTEAFF
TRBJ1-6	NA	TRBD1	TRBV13	TGTGCCAGCAGCGCATACAGGGGGGGCTCCTATAATTCACCCCTCCACTTT	CASSAYRGGSYNSPLHF
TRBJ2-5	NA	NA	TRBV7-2	TGTGCCAGCAGCTTAGTGGTTGCAGGCAGAGAGACCCAGTACTTC	CASSLVVAGRETQYF
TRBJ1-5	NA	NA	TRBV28	TGTGCCAGCAGGGGGCAGGGTAGCAATCAGCCCCAGCATTTT	CASRGQGSNQPQHF
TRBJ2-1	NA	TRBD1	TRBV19	TGTGCCAGTAGGGCCCGGGACAGGGGTCCCTACAATGAGCAGTTCTTC	CASRARDRGPYNEQFF
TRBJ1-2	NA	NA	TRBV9	TGTGCCAGCAGCGTAGTCCCGGACAGCGCTCATCCTTACTATGGCTACACCTTC	CASSVVPDSAHPYYGYTF
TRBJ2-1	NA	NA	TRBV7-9	TGTGCCAGCAGCTTTAGTGGGCCAACCAATGAGCAGTTCTTC	CASSFSGPTNEQFF
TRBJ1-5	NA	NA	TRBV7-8	TGTGCCAGCAGCTTAGACAGGGCCCTAAATCAGCCCCAGCATTTT	CASSLDRALNQPQHF
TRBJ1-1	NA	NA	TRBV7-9	TGTGCCAGCAGCTCCCTGGGGCGGAACACTGAAGCTTTCTTT	CASSSLGRNTEAFF
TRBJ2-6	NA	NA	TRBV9	TGTGCCAGCAGCGTAGACAGCTTCAGCTCTGGGGCCAACGTCCTGACTTTC	CASSVDSFSSGANVLTF
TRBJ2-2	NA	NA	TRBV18	TGTGCCAGCTCACCCAGGGCTCCGAACACCGGGGAGCTGTTTTTT	CASSPRAPNTGELFF
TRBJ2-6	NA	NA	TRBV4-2	TGTGCCAGCAGCCAACAAACACGCGGGGCCCATGTGGGGTCTGGGGCCAACGTCCTGACTTTC	CASSQQTRGAHVGSGANVLTF
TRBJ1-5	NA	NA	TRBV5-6	TGTGCCAGCAGCGCCCTAGGGGCCCATAGCAATCAGCCCCAGCATTTT	CASSALGAHSNQPQHF
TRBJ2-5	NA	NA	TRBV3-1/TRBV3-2	TGTGCCAGCAGCCAAGGGTGGGGGCGAGAGACCCAGTACTTC	CASSQGWGRETQYF
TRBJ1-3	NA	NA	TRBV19	TGTGCCAGTAGTATCCGACAGACTGCTGGAAACACCATATATTTT	CASSIRQTAGNTIYF
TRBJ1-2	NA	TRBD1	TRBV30	TGTGCCTGGAGCGGAAAGGGACAGAGGGGCTATGGCTACACCTTC	CAWSGKGQRGYGYTF
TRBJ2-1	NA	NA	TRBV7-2	TGTGCCAGCAGCTTAGGTGGTAGCGCAAGCTCCTACAATGAGCAGTTCTTC	CASSLGGSASSYNEQFF
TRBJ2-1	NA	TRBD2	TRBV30	TGTGCCTGGAGTGTAGGACTAGCGAAGTTCTCCTACAATGAGCAGTTCTTC	CAWSVGLAKFSYNEQFF
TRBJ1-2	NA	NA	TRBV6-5	TGTGCCAGCTCTCAGGGAACCTATGGCTACACCTTC	CASSQGTYGYTF
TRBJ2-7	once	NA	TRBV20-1	TGCAGTGCTGCCTCCCCACCCCAGTCGTACTTC	CSAASPPQSYF
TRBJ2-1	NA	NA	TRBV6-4	TGTGCCAGCAGTGACCTGACTACTGGGTCCTACAATGAGCAGTTCTTC	CASSDLTTGSYNEQFF
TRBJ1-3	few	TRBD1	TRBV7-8	TGTGCCAGCAGCTGGACAGGGAACGGAAACACCATATATTTT	CASSWTGNGNTIYF
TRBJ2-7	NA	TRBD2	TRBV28	TGTGCCAGCAGTTTAGCAGGGACTAGTGGTTACGAGCAGTACTTC	CASSLAGTSGYEQYF
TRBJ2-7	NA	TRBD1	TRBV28	TGTGCCAGCACCAACCGGGACAGGATGTACTTC	CASTNRDRMYF
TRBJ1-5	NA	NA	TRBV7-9	TGTGCCAGCAGCTTAGTTAGCGCCGATCAGCCCCAGCATTTT	CASSLVSADQPQHF
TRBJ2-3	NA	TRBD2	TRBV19	TGTGCCAGTAAGGAGGGCGGGACTAGCGGGGGCGGCACAGATACGCAGTATTTT	CASKEGGTSGGGTDTQYF
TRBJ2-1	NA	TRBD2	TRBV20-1	TGCAGTGCTAGTGGGACTAGCGGGAGAGATCCAATCTACAATGAGCAGTTCTTC	CSASGTSGRDPIYNEQFF
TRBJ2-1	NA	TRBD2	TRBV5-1	TGCGCCAGCAGCTTGGGACTAGCGGGGGGCCCCCCCTATGAGCAGTTCTTC	CASSLGLAGGPPYEQFF
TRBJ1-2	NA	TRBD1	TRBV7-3	TGTGCCAGCAGCCGTACAGGGGCTACTAACTATGGCTACACCTTC	CASSRTGATNYGYTF
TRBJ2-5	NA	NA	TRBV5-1	TGCGCCAGCAGCTTGGATGTCCCACAAGAGACCCAGTACTTC	CASSLDVPQETQYF
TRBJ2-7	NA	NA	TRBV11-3	TGTGCCAGCAGCTTAGGCATCCGCCCAGGGTTGGACGAGCAGTACTTC	CASSLGIRPGLDEQYF
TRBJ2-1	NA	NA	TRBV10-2	TGCGCCAGCAGTGTCGGGGTCAATGAGCAGTTCTTC	CASSVGVNEQFF
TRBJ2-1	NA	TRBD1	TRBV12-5	TGTGCTAGTGGTCCCATGGGGAGTGGGACAGGGAACTACAATGAGCAGTTCTTC	CASGPMGSGTGNYNEQFF
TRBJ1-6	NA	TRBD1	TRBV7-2	TGTGCCAGCGACGATAGGGGGACAGGGGGATCACCCCTCCACTTT	CASDDRGTGGSPLHF
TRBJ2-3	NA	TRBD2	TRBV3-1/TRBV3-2	TGTGCCAGCAGCCCCCGGACTAGCGGGGGGACGTATTTT	CASSPRTSGGTYF
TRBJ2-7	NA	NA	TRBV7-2	TGTGCCAGCAGCTTGGTCGGTACCTACGAGCAGTACTTC	CASSLVGTYEQYF
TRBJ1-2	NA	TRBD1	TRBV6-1	TGTGCCAGCAGTGAAGCGAACCCCCCAGGGGGAGATCGAGGCTACACCTTC	CASSEANPPGGDRGYTF
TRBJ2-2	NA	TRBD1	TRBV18	TGTGCCAGCTCACCAACGGACAGGGGGCCGTACACCGGGGAGCTGTTTTTT	CASSPTDRGPYTGELFF
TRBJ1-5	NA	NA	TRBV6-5	TGTGCCAGCACGAAGACCAGGGGCTTCAATCAGCCCCAGCATTTT	CASTKTRGFNQPQHF
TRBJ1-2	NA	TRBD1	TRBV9	TGTGCCAGCAGCTCGATAGGACAGGGGGCTGGCTACACCTTC	CASSSIGQGAGYTF
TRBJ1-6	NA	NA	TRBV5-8	TGTGCCAGCAGCTTGGGCTTACAGGGAACCCATAATTCACCCCTCCACTTT	CASSLGLQGTHNSPLHF
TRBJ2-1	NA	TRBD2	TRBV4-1	TGCGCCAGCAGCCAACTGGGACTAGTAATCGATGAGCAGTTCTTC	CASSQLGLVIDEQFF
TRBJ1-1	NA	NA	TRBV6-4	TGTGCCAGCAAGAGGGAACTGAACACTGAAGCTTTCTTT	CASKRELNTEAFF
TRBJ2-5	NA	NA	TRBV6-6	TGTGCCAGCAGACGACAGGGGGCTAGCGGGGGCCATGGGGAGACCCAGTACTTC	CASRRQGASGGHGETQYF